Detailed here is one TCR beta chain. Its antigen target is currently unknown. No qualities accompany the bases; no much larger clone lies one base away. For each enrolled patient, mismatch repair deficiency was established using either polymerase chain reaction or immunohistochemistry. TCR sequencing was carried out for three patients who responded to pembrolizumab therapy. The phase II trial prospectively evaluated PD-1 blockade with pembrolizumab in advanced mismatch repair-deficient cancers, independent of tissue of origin. Peripheral blood T cell samples were serially collected before and at multiple times after PD-1 blockade was started. Blood sampling times were expressed in weeks after the first pembrolizumab dose. Receptor amplification or capture employed the immunoSEQ multiplex PCR assay. The table comes from immuneACCESS by way of TCRdb, which keeps in-frame sequences with V and J called. Part of the clones is missing from these tables; in studies checked, under half for an unresolved V gene and the rest for unknown reasons. In all, the sample holds 65,000 to 80,000 clones, and 70% to 85% of those were seen once. Jointly, the top ten make up 5% to 6.5% of the sample.

The sample originates from a study of PD-1 blockade in mismatch repair-deficient tumors (dated by TCRdb to the late 2010s). About the study as a whole: The trial enrolled 86 consecutive patients with roughly twelve mismatch repair-deficient cancer types between late 2013 and 2016, all previously treated and progressing. Tumor-associated T cell clones were tracked in the peripheral blood of patients responding to PD-1 blockade by deep sequencing of TCR CDR3 regions. Broad study findings and their caveats: After pembrolizumab, tumor-resident clones, which were often undetectable in blood before treatment, expanded rapidly and then contracted, generally ahead of radiologic responses.

From the cysteine through the phenylalanine, the CDR3 covers 20 amino acids. The retained sequence is limited to the CDR3, 60 bases, with the frame set at the first base. V loses 3 bases at its end and J loses 1 base; junction bases beyond the gene matches: 18. Based on the germline V gene, the CDR1 and CDR2 sequences are MNHGY and SVAAGI. Material: peripheral blood, obtained 2 weeks after starting pembrolizumab. This TCR was recovered from an adult with mismatch repair-deficient cancer. The chain is assembled from TRBV6-9 and TRBJ1-5, with TRBD1 identical over 7 junction bases. The CDR3 region reads CASSYTGTARVLRSNQPQHF. DNA sequence: TGTGCCAGCAGTTACACCGGGACAGCTAGGGTTTTGCGGAGCAATCAGCCCCAGCATTTT.